These 22 T cell receptor beta chains were all obtained from the same sample, sequenced in a study of blood T cell repertoires in COVID-19. TCRdb's copy holds only in-frame clones and misses some; the assay was immunoSEQ multiplex PCR. This table has 110,000 to 150,000 clones, around 86% appearing once. Sequencing was done on a sample of PBMCs or T cells enriched from blood (not recorded which). The origin of the receptors is a man aged 50 to 59 who had recovered from COVID-19.

V gene TRBV28 combines with J gene TRBJ1-6; D possibly corresponds to TRBD1 (6 bases). V was clipped by 6 bases and J by 1 base, with 13 bases between them. The V gene's germline CDR1 is MDHEN and CDR2 SYDVKM. The CDR3 has 16 residues. The CDR3 DNA is TGTGCCAGCAGGAGGACAGAAGGATCCTATAATTCACCCCTCCACTTT. Encoded protein: CASRRTEGSYNSPLHF.

CDR3 bases: TGTGCCAGCAGTTCCCAGACAGGGGAGGCCAAAAACATTCAGTACTTC. It codes for CASSSQTGEAKNIQYF. V gene TRBV6-2 or TRBV6-3 combines with J gene TRBJ2-4; 8 nucleotides align to TRBD1. Unmatched junction bases numbered 6, after V lost 4 bases and J lost 1 base. Germline V gives CDR1 MNHEY, CDR2 SVGEGT. The CDR3 contains 16 residues.

The chain combines TRBV2 with TRBJ2-2; 9 bases are shared with TRBD1. V was clipped by 3 bases and J by 3 bases; unmatched bases: 5. Germline assignment: CDR1 SNHLY and CDR2 FYNNEI. The CDR3 consists of 16 residues. The CDR3 sequence: CASSDGTGLDTGELFF. CDR3 nucleotides: TGTGCCAGCAGTGACGGGACAGGGTTGGACACCGGGGAGCTGTTTTTT.

This chain links TRBV7-3 with TRBJ1-1; D call uncertain. The CDR3 spans 15 residues. Trimming removed 5 bases at V and 4 bases at J, with 17 bases between. Germline lookup yields CDR1 SGHTA and CDR2 FQGTGA. The CDR3 loop reads CASSRLDDRGTEAFF. In DNA form, the CDR3 reads TGTGCCAGCAGCCGCCTAGATGACCGAGGCACTGAAGCTTTCTTT.

V usage is TRBV7-2 and J usage is TRBJ2-5; 9 nucleotides line up with TRBD1. V shed 4 bases, J shed 2 bases, and the junction held 5 bases outside the gene matches. The CDR3 sequence is 15 residues long. The germline CDR1 and CDR2 sequences are SGHTA and FQGNSA. The CDR3 DNA sequence: TGTGCCAGCAGCTCTCTGGGGACAGGGCAAGAGACCCAGTACTTC. Its translation: CASSSLGTGQETQYF.

This clone was seen a handful of times. The chain carries TRBV11-1 and TRBJ2-7, with TRBD1 matching 7 bases. This CDR3 region has 13 residues. Germline V lookup: CDR1 SGHAT, CDR2 FQDESV (reference sequence). V lost 4 bases, J lost 2 bases, and 2 bases stayed unmatched. CDR3 sequence (DNA): TGTGCCAGCAGCTACGGGACAGCCTACGAGCAGTACTTC. Translation: CASSYGTAYEQYF. The full variable domain, with the rest looked up from reference TRBV11-1 and TRBJ2-7, is EAEVAQSPRYKITEKSQAVAFWCDPISGHATLYWYRQILGQGPELLVQFQDESVVDDSQLPKDRFSAERLKGVDSTLKIQPAELGDSAMYLCASSYGTAYEQYFGPGTRLTVT.

V is TRBV27 and J is TRBJ1-5, with 7 positions matching TRBD1. With V trimmed by 5 bases and J by 7 bases, 11 bases remained unmatched. Germline CDR1 is MNHEY and CDR2 is SMNVEV (reference sequence). The CDR3 spans 15 residues. The DNA for the CDR3 is TGTGCCAGCAGTCCCTTCAGGGGGTCAGGCCAGCCCCAGCATTTT. It translates to CASSPFRGSGQPQHF.

The V call is TRBV9, the J call TRBJ1-2; D unresolved. The CDR3 sequence is 12 residues long. Trimming removed 5 bases at V and 2 bases at J, with 7 bases between. Germline lookup yields CDR1 SGDLS and CDR2 YYNGEE. The CDR3 nucleotides are TGTGCCAGCAGGGCACAGAACTATGGCTACACCTTC. Translated, it gives CASRAQNYGYTF.

V is TRBV2 and J is TRBJ2-4, with TRBD2 as a possible D gene (6 bases). The CDR3 spans 12 residues. The germline V and J ends were trimmed by 8 bases and 6 bases, with 11 bases remaining between them. Per the germline V gene, CDR1 is SNHLY and CDR2 is FYNNEI. The CDR3 coding sequence is TGTGCCAGCCGGGGGACTTCAAACATTCAGTACTTC. This encodes CASRGTSNIQYF.

The rearrangement joins TRBV7-9 to TRBJ2-7; 13 positions match TRBD2. The CDR3 totals 13 residues. V shed 6 bases, J shed 6 bases, and the junction held 2 bases outside the gene matches. CDR1 is SEHNR and CDR2 is FQNEAQ in the germline V gene (reference sequence). CDR3 region: CASRGLAGFEQYF. CDR3 coding DNA: TGTGCCAGCAGGGGACTAGCGGGATTCGAGCAGTACTTC.

J is TRBJ2-1 and V is TRBV28; 7 nucleotides match TRBD2. In germline, CDR1 is MDHEN, CDR2 SYDVKM. The V segment lost 5 bases and the J segment 6 bases; nucleotides outside the gene matches: 22. The CDR3 length is 19 residues. The CDR3 loop reads CASSPRTAGSRLRGNEQFF. CDR3 in DNA: TGTGCCAGCAGTCCTCGAACAGCGGGATCAAGGTTACGCGGCAATGAGCAGTTCTTC.

This chain connects TRBV4-2 to TRBJ2-3, with a possible D match to TRBD1 (6 bases). The germline V gene encodes CDR1 LGHNA and CDR2 YNFKEQ. The CDR3 length is 16 residues. V lost 1 base to trimming and J lost 0 bases, with 11 bases between them. In nucleotides, the CDR3 is TGTGCCAGCAGCCAAGGGGTTGGGGGCAGCACAGATACGCAGTATTTT. Translation gives CASSQGVGGSTDTQYF.

This sequence joins TRBV6-1 and TRBJ2-7; maybe TRBD1 (5 bases). Germline V gives CDR1 MNHNS, CDR2 SASEGT. CDR3 length: 13 residues. V dropped 2 bases and J dropped 3 bases, with 8 bases sitting between them. The CDR3 loop is CASSERQYYEQYV. CDR3 DNA: TGTGCCAGCAGTGAAAGACAGTACTACGAGCAGTACGTC.

This clone was found once. The rearrangement links TRBV5-4 to TRBJ2-5; the D is unclear. CDR1 and CDR2 from the germline V gene are SGHNT and YYREEE (reference sequence). This CDR3 region has 15 residues. Deletions cut 4 bases from V and 1 base from J, with 14 bases between. The CDR3 nucleotides read TGTGCCAGCAGCCAACCCGACAAACCCCAAGAGACCCAGTACTTC. This translates into CASSQPDKPQETQYF.

V gene TRBV7-6 combines with J gene TRBJ1-1; a possible D gene is TRBD1 (5 bases). The CDR3 contains 13 residues. CDR1 is SGHVS and CDR2 is FNYEAQ in the germline V gene. V lost 2 bases to trimming and J lost 10 bases, with 14 bases between them. Here the CDR3 reads CASSLTPSRVAFF. CDR3 bases: TGTGCCAGCAGCTTAACCCCCAGCAGGGTAGCTTTCTTT.

The V call is TRBV12-5, the J call TRBJ2-5; 10 positions match TRBD2. The CDR3 runs to 17 residues. CDR1 and CDR2 (germline): LGHNT, FRNRAP. V shed 0 bases and J 1 base; nucleotides not matched to a gene: 5. The CDR3 bases are TGTGCTAGTGGTTTGGTACTGAGCGGGGGGGCCCAAGAGACCCAGTACTTC. This gives the protein CASGLVLSGGAQETQYF.

This clone has only a few counts. The V and J genes are TRBV27 and TRBJ1-1, with a possible D match to TRBD1 (6 bases). CDR1 is MNHEY and CDR2 is SMNVEV in the germline V gene (reference sequence). V gave up 5 bases and J gave up 4 bases, with 14 bases separating them. The CDR3 loop spans 14 amino acids. CDR3 protein: CASSPPHRATEAFF. In DNA, the CDR3 is TGTGCCAGCAGTCCGCCACACAGGGCCACTGAAGCTTTCTTT.

V gene TRBV11-3 combines with J gene TRBJ1-3; 7 positions match TRBD1. J lost 0 bases, V lost 3 bases, and 5 bases had no gene match. The V gene's germline CDR1 is SGHNT and CDR2 YENEEA. The CDR3 sequence is 16 residues long. The CDR3, as DNA: TGTGCCAGCAGCTTCGGACAGGCCTTCTCTGGAAACACCATATATTTT. It specifies CASSFGQAFSGNTIYF.

This clone appeared a single time. The chain combines TRBV20-1 with TRBJ2-7, with 12 bases that match TRBD1. Trimming removed 6 bases from V and 2 bases from J; junction bases left unmatched: 5. Germline loops: CDR1 DFQATT, CDR2 SNEGSKA (reference sequence). The CDR3 spans 14 residues. The CDR3 protein is CSASGTGGPYEQYF. CDR3 DNA: TGCAGTGCCAGTGGGACAGGGGGCCCCTACGAGCAGTACTTC.

The chain has TRBV7-9 and TRBJ2-7; weak D call: TRBD1 (6 bases). V lost 5 bases and J 3 bases, leaving 29 bases between the germline ends. Germline CDR1 and CDR2: SEHNR and FQNEAQ (reference sequence). The CDR3 loop spans 19 amino acids. The CDR3: CASSLGSWTAYTSHYEQYF. The CDR3 nucleotides read TGTGCCAGCAGCCTGGGATCGTGGACAGCCTACACTTCGCACTACGAGCAGTACTTC.

This clone showed up just once. The V call is TRBV27, the J call TRBJ2-3; D might be TRBD2 (5 bases). The V gene's germline CDR1 is MNHEY and CDR2 SMNVEV (reference sequence). V lost 3 bases and J lost 4, with 11 bases in between. This CDR3 region has 14 residues. CDR3 DNA: TGTGCCAGCAGTTTGGGGTTCGGGGCAGATACGCAGTATTTT. Its translation: CASSLGFGADTQYF.

V gene TRBV7-2 combines with J gene TRBJ2-1; maybe TRBD1 (6 bases). There are 19 residues in the CDR3. Trimming shortened V by 2 bases and J by 0 bases, and 20 bases separated the two germline ends. CDR1 and CDR2 from the germline V gene are SGHTA and FQGNSA. The CDR3, as DNA: TGTGCCAGCAGCTTAAAGGGGGTTCACACCACCAGCTCCTACAATGAGCAGTTCTTC. Translated, it gives CASSLKGVHTTSSYNEQFF.